This T cell receptor beta chain derives from a study of T cells in Graves' hyperthyroidism and ophthalmopathy. Findings of the study overall: A model using 13 V-J features told ophthalmopathy apart from stable hyperthyroidism. Most expanded thyroid clonotypes above 0.001 recurred in blood.

Deletions cut 5 bases from V and 1 base from J, with 8 bases between. Per the germline V gene, CDR1 is SNHLY and CDR2 is FYNNEI. This CDR3 spans 13 amino acids. The investigators amplified TCR beta CDR3 regions from RNA transcripts. Using the HTBI primer set, a first-round RT-PCR was run on the TCR CDR3. TCRdb re-analysed the multiplex PCR reads in MiXCR, keeping a single row per CDR3 protein. Of 190,000 or so distinct CDR3 sequences listed, around 18% were seen once; the top ten hold about 41%. There are many counts of this clonotype. The antigen is unknown. Each diagnosis was grounded in clinical symptoms, serum thyroxine and TRAb, thyroid ultrasound, and orbital computed tomography. Cells are PBMCs isolated from around 10 ml of fresh blood.

This chain connects TRBV2 to TRBJ2-5; weak D call: TRBD1 (6 bases). Sequencing was carried out using blood. The TCR comes from a man aged 40-49 years with Graves' hyperthyroidism. CDR3 loop: CASSPGAQETQYF. CDR3 coding DNA: TGTGCCAGCAGTCCAGGGGCCCAAGAGACCCAGTACTTC.